The 2 T cell receptor beta chains reported below all come from one sample, sequenced in a study of Graves' ophthalmopathy and Graves' hyperthyroidism. Amplifying from RNA transcripts, the study obtained TCR beta CDR3 regions. HTBI primers were employed in first-round RT-PCR, then a second-round multiplex PCR followed. TCRdb re-derived calls from the multiplex PCR reads in MiXCR, one entry per CDR3 protein. The sample lists almost 400,000 distinct CDR3 sequences, around 17% occurring once. Source material: peripheral blood. The receptor source for this set is a woman younger than 30 with Graves' ophthalmopathy.

Many counts were recorded for this clonotype. The chain recombines TRBV6-5 with TRBJ1-2; D not certain. Germline CDR1 is MNHEY and CDR2 is SVGAGI. V lost 9 bases and J 4 bases, leaving 12 bases between the germline ends. The CDR3 extends over 12 amino acids. The CDR3 nucleotides read TGTGCCAGTGCTACCCGCGGCTATGGCTACACCTTC. This gives the protein CASATRGYGYTF.

This clonotype has at least ten counts. The V gene is TRBV28, the J gene TRBJ1-2; D is unresolved. V lost 5 bases and J lost 4, with 5 bases in between. Per the germline V gene, CDR1 is MDHEN and CDR2 is SYDVKM. This CDR3 comprises 11 residues. CDR3 DNA: TGTGCCAGCAGTGCCAGCTATGGCTACACCTTC. It codes for CASSASYGYTF.